The clone carrying this T cell receptor (beta chain) has ten or more counts. Its antigen is unknown. Uncontrolled infection, other autoimmune disease, pregnancy or lactation excluded patients. Clinical symptoms, serum thyroxine, TRAb, thyroid ultrasound and orbital computed tomography established diagnosis. This record belongs to a study of T cells in Graves' hyperthyroidism and ophthalmopathy. The germline CDR1 and CDR2 sequences are SGHTA and FQGNSA. This CDR3 comprises 12 residues. V gave up 7 bases and J gave up 4 bases, with 10 bases separating them. RNA transcripts gave rise to amplified TCR beta CDR3 regions. During a first-round RT-PCR of the TCR CDR3, the HTBI primer set was used. MiXCR was run by TCRdb on the multiplex PCR reads, yielding one entry per CDR3 protein. The top ten hold around 30% of the sample, which has roughly 700,000 distinct CDR3 sequences, approximately 36% seen once. Points from the study as a whole: Most thyroid clonotypes expanded above 0.001 were also detected in blood.

This chain links TRBV7-2 with TRBJ1-2; D is perhaps TRBD1 (6 bases). This receptor was taken from a woman in her thirties or forties with Graves' hyperthyroidism. Sample: blood. DNA of the CDR3: TGTGCCAGCACTCAGGACAGCTATGGCTACACCTTC. Its translation is CASTQDSYGYTF. The full variable domain, in which reference TRBV7-2 and TRBJ1-2 provide the parts outside the CDR3, is GAGVSQSPSNKVTEKGKDVELRCDPISGHTALYWYRQSLGQGLEFLIYFQGNSAPDKSGLPSDRFSAERTGGSVSTLTIQRTQQEDSAVYLCASTQDSYGYTFGSGTRLTVV.